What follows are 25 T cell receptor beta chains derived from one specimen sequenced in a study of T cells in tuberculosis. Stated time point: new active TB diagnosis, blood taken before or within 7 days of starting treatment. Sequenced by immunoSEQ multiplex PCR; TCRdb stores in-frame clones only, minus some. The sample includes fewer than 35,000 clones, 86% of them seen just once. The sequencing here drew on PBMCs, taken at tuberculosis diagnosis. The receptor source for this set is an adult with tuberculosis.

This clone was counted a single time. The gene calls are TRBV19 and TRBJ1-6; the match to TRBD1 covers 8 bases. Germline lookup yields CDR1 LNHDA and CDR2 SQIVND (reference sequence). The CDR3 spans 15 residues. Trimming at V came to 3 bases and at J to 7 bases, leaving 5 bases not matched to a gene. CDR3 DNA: TGTGCCAGTAGTATCGGGGACAGGTACAATTCACCCCTCCACTTT. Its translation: CASSIGDRYNSPLHF.

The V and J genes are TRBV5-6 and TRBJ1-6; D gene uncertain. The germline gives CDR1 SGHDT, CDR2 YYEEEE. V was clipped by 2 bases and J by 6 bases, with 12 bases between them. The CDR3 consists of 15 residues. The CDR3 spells CASSFIGQVNSPLHF. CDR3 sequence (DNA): TGTGCCAGCAGCTTTATAGGCCAGGTTAATTCACCCCTCCACTTT.

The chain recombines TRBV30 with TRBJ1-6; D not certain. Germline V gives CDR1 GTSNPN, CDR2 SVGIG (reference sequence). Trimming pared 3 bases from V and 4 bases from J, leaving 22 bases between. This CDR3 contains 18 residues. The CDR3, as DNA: TGTGCCTGGAGGCCCAGGAGGAGGTCTCTGTCTTATAATTCACCCCTCCACTTT. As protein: CAWRPRRRSLSYNSPLHF.

CDR3 amino acids: CASSVGTEANYGYTF. The CDR3 nucleotides are TGTGCCAGCAGCGTAGGGACAGAAGCTAACTATGGCTACACCTTC. V and J are TRBV9 and TRBJ1-2; possible D gene TRBD1, 6 bases. CDR1 and CDR2 (germline): SGDLS, YYNGEE. The CDR3 covers 15 residues. Deletions cut 0 bases from V and 0 bases from J, with 9 bases between.

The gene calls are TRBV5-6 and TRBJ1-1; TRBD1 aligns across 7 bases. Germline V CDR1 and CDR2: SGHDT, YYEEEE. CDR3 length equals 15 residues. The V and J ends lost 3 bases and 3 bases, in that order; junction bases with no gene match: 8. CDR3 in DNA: TGTGCCAGCAGCTCGCCCCCGGGACAGCACACTGAAGCTTTCTTT. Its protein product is CASSSPPGQHTEAFF.

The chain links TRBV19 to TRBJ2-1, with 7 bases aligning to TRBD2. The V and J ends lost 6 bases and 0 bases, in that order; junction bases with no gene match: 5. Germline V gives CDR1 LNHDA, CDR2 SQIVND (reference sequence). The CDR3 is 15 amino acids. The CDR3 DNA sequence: TGTGCCAGTAGGGTGGGAGGGAACTCCTACAATGAGCAGTTCTTC. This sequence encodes CASRVGGNSYNEQFF.

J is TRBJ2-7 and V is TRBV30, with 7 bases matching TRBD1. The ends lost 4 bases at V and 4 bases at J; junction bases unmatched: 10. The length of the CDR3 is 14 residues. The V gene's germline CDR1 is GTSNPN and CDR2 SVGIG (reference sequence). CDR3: CAWTDRALIYEQYF. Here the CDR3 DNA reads TGTGCCTGGACCGACAGGGCCCTTATATACGAGCAGTACTTC.

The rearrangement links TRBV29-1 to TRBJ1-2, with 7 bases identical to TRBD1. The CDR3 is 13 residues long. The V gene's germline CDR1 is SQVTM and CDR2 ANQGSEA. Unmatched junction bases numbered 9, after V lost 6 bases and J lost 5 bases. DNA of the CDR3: TGCAGCGTGGGGGACAGTCCTCCTTATGGCTACACCTTC. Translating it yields CSVGDSPPYGYTF.

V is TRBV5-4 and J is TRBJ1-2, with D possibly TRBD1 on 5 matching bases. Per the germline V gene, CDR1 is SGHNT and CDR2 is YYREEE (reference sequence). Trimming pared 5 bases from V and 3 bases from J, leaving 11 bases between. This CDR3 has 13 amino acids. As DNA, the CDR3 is TGTGCCAGCAGTCCTGACAGAGACTATGGCTACACCTTC. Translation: CASSPDRDYGYTF.

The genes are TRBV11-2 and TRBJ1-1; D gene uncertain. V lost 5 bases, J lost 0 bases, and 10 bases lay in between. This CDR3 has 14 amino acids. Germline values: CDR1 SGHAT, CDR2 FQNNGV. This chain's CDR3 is CASSPYRLNTEAFF. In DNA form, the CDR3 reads TGTGCCAGCAGCCCCTACAGATTGAACACTGAAGCTTTCTTT.

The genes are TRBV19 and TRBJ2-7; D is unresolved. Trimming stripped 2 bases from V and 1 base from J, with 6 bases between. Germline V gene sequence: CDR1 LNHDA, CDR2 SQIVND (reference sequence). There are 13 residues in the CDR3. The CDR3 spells CASSITGSYEQYF. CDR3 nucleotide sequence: TGTGCCAGTAGTATAACCGGGTCCTACGAGCAGTACTTC.

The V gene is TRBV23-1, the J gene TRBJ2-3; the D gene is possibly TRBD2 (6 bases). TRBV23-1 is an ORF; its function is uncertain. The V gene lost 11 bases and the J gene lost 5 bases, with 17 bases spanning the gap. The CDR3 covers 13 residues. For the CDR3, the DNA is TGCGCCCGTAACGGGACTCTAGGAGATACGCAGTATTTT. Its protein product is CARNGTLGDTQYF.

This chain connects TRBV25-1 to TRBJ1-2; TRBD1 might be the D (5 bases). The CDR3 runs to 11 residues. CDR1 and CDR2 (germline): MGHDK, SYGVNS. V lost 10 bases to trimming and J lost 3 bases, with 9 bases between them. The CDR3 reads CATIGDYGYTF. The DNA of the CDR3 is TGTGCCACAATAGGGGACTATGGCTACACCTTC.

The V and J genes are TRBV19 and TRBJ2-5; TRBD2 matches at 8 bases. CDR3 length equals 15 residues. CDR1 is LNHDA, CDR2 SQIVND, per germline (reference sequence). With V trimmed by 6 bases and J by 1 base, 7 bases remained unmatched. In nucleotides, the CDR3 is TGTGCCAGTAGCCCTCGAACTAGCGGCCAAGAGACCCAGTACTTC. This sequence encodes CASSPRTSGQETQYF.

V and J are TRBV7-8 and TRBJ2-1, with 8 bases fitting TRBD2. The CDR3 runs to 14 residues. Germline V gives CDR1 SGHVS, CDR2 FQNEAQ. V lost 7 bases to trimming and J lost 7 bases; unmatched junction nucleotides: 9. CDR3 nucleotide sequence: TGTGCCAGCACAGACGGGGGGGCGGAGAATGAGCAGTTCTTC. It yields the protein CASTDGGAENEQFF.

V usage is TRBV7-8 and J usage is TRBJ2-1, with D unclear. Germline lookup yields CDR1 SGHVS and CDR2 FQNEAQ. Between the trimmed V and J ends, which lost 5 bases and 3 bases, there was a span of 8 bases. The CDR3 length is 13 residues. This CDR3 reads CASSLASYNEQFF. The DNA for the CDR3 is TGTGCCAGCAGCCTCGCTAGCTACAATGAGCAGTTCTTC.

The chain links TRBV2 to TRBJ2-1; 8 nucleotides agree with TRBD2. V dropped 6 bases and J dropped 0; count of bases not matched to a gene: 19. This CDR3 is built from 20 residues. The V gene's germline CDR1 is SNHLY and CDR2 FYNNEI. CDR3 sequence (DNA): TGTGCCAGCAGCGCCCTAGGACAGCAGATAAGCGGGAGCTCCTACAATGAGCAGTTCTTC. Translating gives CASSALGQQISGSSYNEQFF.

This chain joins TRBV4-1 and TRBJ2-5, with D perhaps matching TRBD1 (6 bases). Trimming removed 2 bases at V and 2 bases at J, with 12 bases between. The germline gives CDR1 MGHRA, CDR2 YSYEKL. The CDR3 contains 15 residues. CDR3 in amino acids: CASSQPDRNQETQYF. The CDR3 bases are TGCGCCAGCAGCCAACCCGACAGGAATCAAGAGACCCAGTACTTC.

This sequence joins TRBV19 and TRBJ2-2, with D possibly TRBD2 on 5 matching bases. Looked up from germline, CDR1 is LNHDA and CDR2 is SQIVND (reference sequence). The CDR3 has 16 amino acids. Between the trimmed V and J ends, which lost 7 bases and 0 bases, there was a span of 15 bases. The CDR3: CASTKSRGPNTGELFF. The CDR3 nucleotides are TGTGCCAGTACCAAGTCACGGGGTCCGAACACCGGGGAGCTGTTTTTT.

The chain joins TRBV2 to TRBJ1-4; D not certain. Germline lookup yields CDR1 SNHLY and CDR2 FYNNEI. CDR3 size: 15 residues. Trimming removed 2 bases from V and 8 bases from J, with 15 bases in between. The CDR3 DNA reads TGTGCCAGCAGTGAATTTGGCCATTCGGGGGAAAAACTGTTTTTT. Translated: CASSEFGHSGEKLFF. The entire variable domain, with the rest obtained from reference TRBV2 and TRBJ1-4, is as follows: EPEVTQTPSHQVTQMGQEVILRCVPISNHLYFYWYRQILGQKVEFLVSFYNNEISEKSEIFDDQFSVERPDGSNFTLKIRSTKLEDSAMYFCASSEFGHSGEKLFFGSGTQLSVL.

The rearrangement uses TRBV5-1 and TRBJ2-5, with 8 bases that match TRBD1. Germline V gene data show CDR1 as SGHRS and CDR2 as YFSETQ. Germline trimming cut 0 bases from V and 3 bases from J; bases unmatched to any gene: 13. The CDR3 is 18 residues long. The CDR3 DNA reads TGCGCCAGCAGCTTGGAGTTTCAGGGGACAGGATTTGAAGAGACCCAGTACTTC. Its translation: CASSLEFQGTGFEETQYF. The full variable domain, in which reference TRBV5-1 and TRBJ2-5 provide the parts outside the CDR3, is KAGVTQTPRYLIKTRGQQVTLSCSPISGHRSVSWYQQTPGQGLQFLFEYFSETQRNKGNFPGRFSGRQFSNSRSEMNVSTLELGDSALYLCASSLEFQGTGFEETQYFGPGTRLLVL.

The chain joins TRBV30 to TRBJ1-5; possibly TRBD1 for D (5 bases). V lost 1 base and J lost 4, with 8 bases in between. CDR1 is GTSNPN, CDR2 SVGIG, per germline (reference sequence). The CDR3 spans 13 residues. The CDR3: CAWSEAGNQPQHF. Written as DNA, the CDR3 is TGTGCCTGGAGTGAGGCAGGGAATCAGCCCCAGCATTTT. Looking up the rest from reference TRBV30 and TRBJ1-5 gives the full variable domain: SQTIHQWPATLVQPVGSPLSLECTVEGTSNPNLYWYRQAAGRGLQLLFYSVGIGQISSEVPQNLSASRPQDRQFILSSKKLLLSDSGFYLCAWSEAGNQPQHFGDGTRLSIL.

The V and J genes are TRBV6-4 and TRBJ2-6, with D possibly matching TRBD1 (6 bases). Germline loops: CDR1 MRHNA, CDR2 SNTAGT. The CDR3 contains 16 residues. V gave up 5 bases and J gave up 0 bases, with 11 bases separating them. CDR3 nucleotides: TGTGCCAGCAGTCAGGGGCCTCTCTCTGGGGCCAACGTCCTGACTTTC. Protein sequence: CASSQGPLSGANVLTF.

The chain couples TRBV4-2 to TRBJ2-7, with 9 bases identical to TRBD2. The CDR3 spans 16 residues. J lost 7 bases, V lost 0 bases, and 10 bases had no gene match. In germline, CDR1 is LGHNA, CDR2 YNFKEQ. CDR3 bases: TGTGCCAGCAGCCAAGAGGCTAGCGGGACGTTCAGGGAGCAGTACTTC. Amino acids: CASSQEASGTFREQYF.

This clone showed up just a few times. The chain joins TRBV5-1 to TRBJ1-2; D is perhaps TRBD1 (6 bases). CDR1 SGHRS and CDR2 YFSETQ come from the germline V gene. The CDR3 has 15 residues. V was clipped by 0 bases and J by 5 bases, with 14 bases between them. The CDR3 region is CASSLDPGQSYGYTF. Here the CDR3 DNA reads TGCGCCAGCAGCTTGGACCCCGGACAGTCTTATGGCTACACCTTC.